One sample yielded the 24 T cell receptor beta chains listed below, sequenced in a study of early T cells in non-severe SARS-CoV-2 infection. TCRdb used MiXCR to reprocess the 5' RACE reads, holding one entry per CDR3 protein. The table records about 97,000 distinct CDR3 sequences, 9.5% to 12% of them present only once. This specimen was whole blood, taken at baseline. All receptors derive from an adult who was a healthcare worker with PCR-confirmed SARS-CoV-2 infection or an uninfected control (not recorded which).

This clonotype has only a few counts. The V call is TRBV7-2, the J call TRBJ2-4; TRBD1 agrees at 7 bases. This CDR3 has 14 residues. The V gene's germline CDR1 is SGHTA and CDR2 FQGNSA. The V segment lost 3 bases and the J segment 3 bases; nucleotides outside the gene matches: 2. The CDR3 sequence: CASSFRDSKNIQYF. The CDR3 DNA reads TGTGCCAGCAGCTTCCGGGACAGCAAAAACATTCAGTACTTC.

This chain connects TRBV20-1 to TRBJ2-1; D unclear. This CDR3 comprises 15 residues. Germline V gene sequence: CDR1 DFQATT, CDR2 SNEGSKA (reference sequence). Deletions cut 2 bases from V and 3 bases from J, with 14 bases between. DNA for the CDR3: TGCAGTGCTAGACCTCGGACGAACCTCTACAATGAGCAGTTCTTC. Protein sequence: CSARPRTNLYNEQFF.

At least ten counts were recorded for this clonotype. The chain combines TRBV29-1 with TRBJ2-3, with TRBD1 matching over 9 bases. Germline V gene data show CDR1 as SQVTM and CDR2 as ANQGSEA. The CDR3 is made up of 16 amino acids. V dropped 1 base and J dropped 5; count of bases not matched to a gene: 10. The CDR3 bases are TGCAGCGTTGAAGGAGTATTCCGACAGGGGGTAGATACGCAGTATTTT. This sequence encodes CSVEGVFRQGVDTQYF.

This clonotype was seen more than once but under ten times. V gene TRBV20-1 combines with J gene TRBJ2-1, with 7 positions matching TRBD1. Trimming removed 0 bases from V and 2 bases from J; junction bases left unmatched: 7. CDR1 is DFQATT and CDR2 is SNEGSKA in the germline V gene (reference sequence). There are 16 residues in the CDR3. The CDR3 coding sequence is TGCAGTGCTAGAGAGGCGACAGGGAAAACCTACAATGAGCAGTTCTTC. Translating it yields CSAREATGKTYNEQFF.

There are many counts of this clonotype. This chain links TRBV19 with TRBJ1-1; D is undetermined. V was pared by 5 bases and J by 10 bases, with 11 bases between. The V gene's germline CDR1 is LNHDA and CDR2 SQIVND (reference sequence). The CDR3 spans 11 residues. The CDR3 DNA is TGTGCCAGTAGTTATACCGGGCCAGCTTTCTTT. Translation: CASSYTGPAFF.

This clonotype was counted ten times or more. The CDR3 DNA reads as TGTGCCAGCAGCTTCGGACGGTACAATGAGCAGTTCTTC. Its protein is CASSFGRYNEQFF. This chain joins TRBV7-2 and TRBJ2-1; D not resolved. V was pared by 3 bases and J by 4 bases, with 7 bases between. CDR1 is SGHTA, CDR2 FQGNSA, per germline. The CDR3 is 13 residues long.

This clonotype was observed a few times. This chain connects TRBV5-4 to TRBJ2-3; D may be TRBD1 (6 bases). This CDR3 comprises 15 residues. V lost 0 bases, J lost 8 bases, and 16 bases lay in between. Germline V lookup: CDR1 SGHNT, CDR2 YYREEE (reference sequence). Written as DNA, the CDR3 is TGTGCCAGCAGCTTGGAAACAGGGTGGTTAAGTACGCAGTATTTT. As protein: CASSLETGWLSTQYF.

This clonotype turned up a few times. The chain carries TRBV24-1 and TRBJ2-2; 9 bases agree with TRBD1. Germline-derived CDR1 and CDR2 are KGHDR and SFDVKD. V gave up 5 bases and J gave up 4 bases; unmatched junction bases: 10. CDR3 length: 17 residues. The CDR3 DNA follows: TGTGCCACCAGTGGCTTGGGACAGGGCTGGTCCACCGGGGAGCTGTTTTTT. It translates to CATSGLGQGWSTGELFF.

The chain carries TRBV7-3 and TRBJ1-1; TRBD1 matches 7 bases. There are 14 residues in the CDR3. J gave up 4 bases and V 5 bases, and 7 bases lay outside the gene matches. The germline V gene has CDR1 SGHTA and CDR2 FQGTGA. The chain's CDR3 is CASSVTGAGTEAFF. CDR3 bases: TGTGCCAGCAGCGTCACAGGGGCGGGCACTGAAGCTTTCTTT.

On this clonotype itself: Since a much larger clone is just one base distant, this may be a read error. The rearrangement links TRBV20-1 to TRBJ2-1, with 11 bases matching TRBD2. Germline CDR1 and CDR2: DFQATT and SNEGSKA (reference sequence). This CDR3 contains 13 residues. CDR3 in amino acids: CSAGLAGGNVQFF. For the CDR3, the DNA is TGCAGTGCGGGTCTAGCGGGAGGAAATGTGCAGTTCTTC.

This clonotype was found many times. The chain uses TRBV4-1 and TRBJ1-5, with D perhaps TRBD1 (5 bases). The CDR3 loop spans 16 amino acids. V shed 0 bases and J shed 5 bases, with 14 bases lying between them. Germline CDR1 reads MGHRA; CDR2 reads YSYEKL. The DNA for the CDR3 is TGCGCCAGCAGCCAAGATGGTTTGGGGGGGTATCAGCCCCAGCATTTT. Protein sequence: CASSQDGLGGYQPQHF.

This clonotype has only a few counts. The V gene is TRBV9, the J gene TRBJ2-3; maybe TRBD2 (6 bases). The ends were cut back, 3 bases at V and 2 bases at J, with 16 bases in the middle. Germline V lookup: CDR1 SGDLS, CDR2 YYNGEE. The CDR3 extends over 16 amino acids. The CDR3 DNA reads TGTGCCAGCAGCGAGCCTACTAGCTCCTTCACAGATACGCAGTATTTT. Protein sequence: CASSEPTSSFTDTQYF.

This clonotype occurred many times. The chain uses TRBV20-1 and TRBJ2-1; 11 bases fit TRBD2. Trimming removed 3 bases from V and 7 bases from J; junction bases left unmatched: 5. This CDR3 is 14 amino acids long. In germline, CDR1 is DFQATT, CDR2 SNEGSKA (reference sequence). The DNA for the CDR3 is TGCAGTGCTAGGGCGACTAGCGGGGTAAATGAGCAGTTCTTC. It encodes CSARATSGVNEQFF.

This clonotype turned up a few times. The gene calls are TRBV10-2 and TRBJ2-3, with 7 bases aligning to TRBD1. This CDR3 spans 13 amino acids. Germline V gene data show CDR1 as WSHSY and CDR2 as SAAADI. After removal of 10 bases from V and 1 base from J, the junction contained 5 bases not matched to a gene. The CDR3 is CATSTGRTDTQYF. CDR3 bases: TGCGCCACTTCGACAGGGCGCACAGATACGCAGTATTTT.

This clonotype showed up just a few times. The rearrangement uses TRBV5-8 and TRBJ2-3; TRBD2 is a possible D gene (6 bases). There are 15 residues in the CDR3. Germline V gives CDR1 SGHTS, CDR2 YDEGEE. The V gene lost 4 bases and the J gene lost 6 bases, with 18 bases spanning the gap. CDR3 residues: CASSHQVGGVDTQYF. The DNA for the CDR3 is TGTGCCAGCAGCCACCAAGTGGGGGGTGTGGATACGCAGTATTTT.

The chain carries TRBV20-1 and TRBJ2-2, with D uncertain. Germline CDR1 and CDR2: DFQATT and SNEGSKA (reference sequence). CDR3 length equals 11 residues. V lost 3 bases and J 6 bases, leaving 5 bases between the germline ends. The CDR3 sequence is CSASGAGELFF. The DNA of the CDR3 is TGCAGTGCTAGTGGTGCCGGGGAGCTGTTTTTT.

In its sample, this clonotype was seen many times. The CDR3 loop is CASSRDRPLAFF. CDR3 bases: TGTGCCAGCAGCAGAGACAGACCATTAGCTTTCTTT. The chain employs TRBV11-2 and TRBJ1-1; TRBD1 is a possible D gene (5 bases). V was trimmed by 5 bases and J by 10 bases, leaving 14 bases between them. There are 12 residues in the CDR3. CDR1 and CDR2 (germline): SGHAT, FQNNGV.

This clonotype has just a few counts. This CDR3 is CATSDATGSFTDTQYF. In nucleotides, the CDR3 is TGTGCCACCAGTGACGCCACGGGCTCCTTCACAGATACGCAGTATTTT. The rearrangement uses TRBV24-1 and TRBJ2-3; D not resolved. The CDR3 runs to 16 residues. Trimming shortened V by 4 bases and J by 2 bases, and 15 bases separated the two germline ends. The germline gives CDR1 KGHDR, CDR2 SFDVKD.

This clonotype appeared a few times. The rearrangement links TRBV3-1 to TRBJ2-1; TRBD1 is a possible D gene (6 bases). This CDR3 has 18 amino acids. The V and J ends lost 1 base and 4 bases respectively, with 20 bases between them. The germline CDR1 and CDR2 sequences are LGHDT and YNNKEL (reference sequence). The CDR3 region has the DNA TGTGCCAGCAGCCAAGTTGGCATAGGTGGCAGGGGATACAATGAGCAGTTCTTC. As protein: CASSQVGIGGRGYNEQFF.

The genes are TRBV5-5 and TRBJ2-3; 7 positions match TRBD1. The CDR3 runs to 16 residues. The V gene's germline CDR1 is SGHKS and CDR2 YYEKEE (reference sequence). The V gene end was trimmed by 0 bases and the J gene end by 0 bases; junction bases not matched to a gene: 4. The CDR3 DNA sequence: TGTGCCAGCAGCTTGGCCACAGGGGCCAGCACAGATACGCAGTATTTT. Translated: CASSLATGASTDTQYF.

This clonotype was found a few times. V gene TRBV2 combines with J gene TRBJ2-7, with TRBD1 matching over 7 bases. V dropped 5 bases and J dropped 6; count of bases not matched to a gene: 7. Germline assignment: CDR1 SNHLY and CDR2 FYNNEI. The CDR3 extends over 13 amino acids. The CDR3 nucleotides are TGTGCCAGCAGTAAAACAGGGGAGTCCGAGCAGTACTTC. Its translation is CASSKTGESEQYF.

As concerns this clonotype: The conserved final phenylalanine or tryptophan is absent from the CDR3, which likely points to a read error. The limits of the CDR3 on the DNA are not certain, so only TCRdb's listed CDR3 is given. The chain employs TRBV29-1 and TRBJ2-3; TRBD1 reflects the table's D call only, with no check against the DNA. Per germline, CDR1 SQVTM and CDR2 ANQGSEA. The CDR3 length equals 12 residues, ends included. CDR3 region: CSVDGTGGRTSV.

This clonotype was picked up many times. The V and J genes are TRBV6-6 and TRBJ1-2, with D unresolved. Germline CDR1 reads MNHNY; CDR2 reads SVGAGI (reference sequence). Trimming took off 5 bases at V and 0 bases at J, with 10 bases between the two ends. This CDR3 has 14 residues. In nucleotides, the CDR3 is TGTGCCAGCAGTCGGACCCCCACTAACTATGGCTACACCTTC. It specifies CASSRTPTNYGYTF.

This chain uses TRBV6-6 with TRBJ2-1, with D unresolved. Trimming took off 2 bases at V and 3 bases at J, with 8 bases between the two ends. This CDR3 is 14 amino acids long. The germline gives CDR1 MNHNY, CDR2 SVGAGI (reference sequence). CDR3 region: CASSYRNSYNEQFF. The CDR3 nucleotides read TGTGCCAGCAGTTACCGGAACAGCTACAATGAGCAGTTCTTC.